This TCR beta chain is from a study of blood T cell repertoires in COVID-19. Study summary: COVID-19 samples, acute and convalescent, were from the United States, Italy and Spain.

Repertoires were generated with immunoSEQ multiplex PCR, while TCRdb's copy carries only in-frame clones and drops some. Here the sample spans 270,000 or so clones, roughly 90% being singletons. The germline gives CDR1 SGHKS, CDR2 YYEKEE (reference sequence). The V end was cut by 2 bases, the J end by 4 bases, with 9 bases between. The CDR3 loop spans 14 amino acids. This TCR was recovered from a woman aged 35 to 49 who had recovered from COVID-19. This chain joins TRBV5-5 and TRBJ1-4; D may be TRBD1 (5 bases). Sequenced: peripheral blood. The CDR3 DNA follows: TGTGCCAGCAGCTTTAGGGGCCTTAATGAAAAACTGTTTTTT. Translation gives CASSFRGLNEKLFF.